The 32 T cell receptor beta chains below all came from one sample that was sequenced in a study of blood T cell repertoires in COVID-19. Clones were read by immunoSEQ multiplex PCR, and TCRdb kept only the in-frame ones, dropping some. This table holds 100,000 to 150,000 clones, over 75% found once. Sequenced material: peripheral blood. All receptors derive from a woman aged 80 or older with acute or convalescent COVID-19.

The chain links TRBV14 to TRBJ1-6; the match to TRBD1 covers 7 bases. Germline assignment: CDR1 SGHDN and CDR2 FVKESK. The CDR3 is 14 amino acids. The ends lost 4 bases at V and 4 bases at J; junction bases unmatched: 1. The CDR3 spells CASSPQGYNSPLHF. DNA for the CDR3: TGTGCCAGCAGCCCACAGGGGTATAATTCACCCCTCCACTTT.

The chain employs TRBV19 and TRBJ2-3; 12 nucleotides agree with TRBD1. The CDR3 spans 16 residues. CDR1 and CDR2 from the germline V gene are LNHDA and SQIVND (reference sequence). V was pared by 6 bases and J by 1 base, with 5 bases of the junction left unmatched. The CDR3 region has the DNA TGTGCCAGTAGACGGGACAGGGGGCATGGCACAGATACGCAGTATTTT. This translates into CASRRDRGHGTDTQYF.

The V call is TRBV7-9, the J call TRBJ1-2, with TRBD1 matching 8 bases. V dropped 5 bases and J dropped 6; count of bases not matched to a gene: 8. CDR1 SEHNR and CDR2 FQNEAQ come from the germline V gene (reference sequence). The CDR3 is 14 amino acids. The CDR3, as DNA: TGTGCCAGCAGCATCAGGGCAGGGGGCGATGGCTACACCTTC. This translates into CASSIRAGGDGYTF.

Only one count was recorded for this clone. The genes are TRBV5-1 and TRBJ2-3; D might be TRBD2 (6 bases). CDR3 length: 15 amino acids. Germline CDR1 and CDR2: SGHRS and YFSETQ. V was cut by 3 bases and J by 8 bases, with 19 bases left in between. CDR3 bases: TGCGCCAGCAGCTGGGCCGAGGCGGGGAGTGGTACGCAGTATTTT. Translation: CASSWAEAGSGTQYF.

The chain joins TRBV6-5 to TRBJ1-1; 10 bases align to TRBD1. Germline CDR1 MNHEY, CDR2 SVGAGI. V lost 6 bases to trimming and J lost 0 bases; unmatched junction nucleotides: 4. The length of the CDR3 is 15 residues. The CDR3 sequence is CASSPGTGVNTEAFF. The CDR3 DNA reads TGTGCCAGCAGCCCCGGGACAGGGGTGAACACTGAAGCTTTCTTT.

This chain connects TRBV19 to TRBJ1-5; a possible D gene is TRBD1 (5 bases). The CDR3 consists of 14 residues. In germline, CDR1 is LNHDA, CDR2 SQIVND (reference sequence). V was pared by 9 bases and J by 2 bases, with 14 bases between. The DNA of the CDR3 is TGTGCCAGCGCGGGCGGGGCCGGCAATCAGCCCCAGCATTTT. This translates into CASAGGAGNQPQHF.

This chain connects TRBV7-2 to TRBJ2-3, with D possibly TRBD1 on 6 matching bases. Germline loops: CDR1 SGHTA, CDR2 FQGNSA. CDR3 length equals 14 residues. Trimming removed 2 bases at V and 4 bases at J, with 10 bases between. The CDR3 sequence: CASSLNRVSDTQYF. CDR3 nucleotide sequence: TGTGCCAGCAGCTTAAACAGGGTGTCAGATACGCAGTATTTT. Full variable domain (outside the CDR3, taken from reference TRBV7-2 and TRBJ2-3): GAGVSQSPSNKVTEKGKDVELRCDPISGHTALYWYRQSLGQGLEFLIYFQGNSAPDKSGLPSDRFSAERTGGSVSTLTIQRTQQEDSAVYLCASSLNRVSDTQYFGPGTRLTVL.

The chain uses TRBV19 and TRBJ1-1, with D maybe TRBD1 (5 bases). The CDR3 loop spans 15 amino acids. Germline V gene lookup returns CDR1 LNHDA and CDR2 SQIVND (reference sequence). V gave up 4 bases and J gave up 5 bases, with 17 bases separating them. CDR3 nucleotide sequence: TGTGCCAGTAGTAACCCAGGGCGAAGGAAAACTGAAGCTTTCTTT. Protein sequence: CASSNPGRRKTEAFF. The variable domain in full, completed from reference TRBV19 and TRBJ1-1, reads DGGITQSPKYLFRKEGQNVTLSCEQNLNHDAMYWYRQDPGQGLRLIYYSQIVNDFQKGDIAEGYSVSREKKESFPLTVTSAQKNPTAFYLCASSNPGRRKTEAFFGQGTRLTVV.

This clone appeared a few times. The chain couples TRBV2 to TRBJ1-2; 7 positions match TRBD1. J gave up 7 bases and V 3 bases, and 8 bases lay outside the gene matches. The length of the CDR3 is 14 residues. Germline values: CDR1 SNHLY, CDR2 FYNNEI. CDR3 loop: CASSETGPGIGYTF. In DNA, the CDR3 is TGTGCCAGCAGTGAGACAGGGCCAGGAATTGGCTACACCTTC.

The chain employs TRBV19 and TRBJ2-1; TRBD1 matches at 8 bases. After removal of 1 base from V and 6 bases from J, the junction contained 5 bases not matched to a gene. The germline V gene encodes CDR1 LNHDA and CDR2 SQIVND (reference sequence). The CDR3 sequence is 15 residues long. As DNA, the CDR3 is TGTGCCAGTAGTATAGGCCAGGGGGCGCCCAATGAGCAGTTCTTC. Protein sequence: CASSIGQGAPNEQFF.

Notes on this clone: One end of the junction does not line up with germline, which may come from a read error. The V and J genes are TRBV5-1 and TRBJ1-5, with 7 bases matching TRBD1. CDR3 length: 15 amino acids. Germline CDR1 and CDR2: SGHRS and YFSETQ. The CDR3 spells CASSLEGGTDQPQHF. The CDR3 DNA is TGCGCCAGCAGCTTGGAAGGGGGGACAGATCAACCCCAGCATTTT.

The CDR3 spells CASSLDSQPQHF. DNA of the CDR3: TGTGCCAGCAGCTTGGACAGTCAGCCCCAGCATTTT. V is TRBV5-4 and J is TRBJ1-5, with no clear D. This CDR3 has 12 amino acids. Germline V gene lookup returns CDR1 SGHNT and CDR2 YYREEE (reference sequence). Trimming shortened V by 0 bases and J by 6 bases, and 4 bases separated the two germline ends.

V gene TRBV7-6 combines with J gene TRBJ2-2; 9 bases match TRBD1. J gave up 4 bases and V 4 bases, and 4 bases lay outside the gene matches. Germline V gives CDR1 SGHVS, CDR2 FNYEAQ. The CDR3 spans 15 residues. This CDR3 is CASSSGTGTTGELFF. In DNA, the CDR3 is TGTGCCAGCAGCTCCGGGACAGGGACCACCGGGGAGCTGTTTTTT.

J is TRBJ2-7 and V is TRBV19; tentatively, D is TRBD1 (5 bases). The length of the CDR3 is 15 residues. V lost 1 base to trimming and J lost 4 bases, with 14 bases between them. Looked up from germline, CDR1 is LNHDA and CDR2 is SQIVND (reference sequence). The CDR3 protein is CASSIGQYVGYEQYF. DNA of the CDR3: TGTGCCAGTAGTATAGGACAGTACGTGGGGTACGAGCAGTACTTC.

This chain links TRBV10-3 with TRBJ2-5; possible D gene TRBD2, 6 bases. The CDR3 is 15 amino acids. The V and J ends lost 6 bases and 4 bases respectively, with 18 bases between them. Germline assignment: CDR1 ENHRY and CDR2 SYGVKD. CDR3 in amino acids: CAIRPGGANSETQYF. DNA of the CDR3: TGTGCCATCAGACCCGGGGGAGCCAATTCAGAGACCCAGTACTTC.

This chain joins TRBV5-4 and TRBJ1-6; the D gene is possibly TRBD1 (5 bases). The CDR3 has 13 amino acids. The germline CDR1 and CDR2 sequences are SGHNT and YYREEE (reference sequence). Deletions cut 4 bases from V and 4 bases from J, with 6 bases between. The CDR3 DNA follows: TGTGCCAGCAGCCGGGGGTATAATTCACCCCTCCACTTT. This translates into CASSRGYNSPLHF.

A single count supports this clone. The CDR3 nucleotides are TGCGCCAGCAGCCTCGCGGACAGCTCGCTCACAGATACGCAGTATTTT. This gives the protein CASSLADSSLTDTQYF. V usage is TRBV5-1 and J usage is TRBJ2-3, with a possible D match to TRBD1 (6 bases). The V and J ends lost 4 bases and 2 bases respectively, with 17 bases between them. The CDR3 consists of 16 residues. The V gene's germline CDR1 is SGHRS and CDR2 YFSETQ.

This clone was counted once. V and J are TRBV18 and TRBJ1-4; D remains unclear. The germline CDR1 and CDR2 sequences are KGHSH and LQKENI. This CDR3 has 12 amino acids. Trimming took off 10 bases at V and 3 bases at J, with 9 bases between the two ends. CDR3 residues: CATFNSNEKLFF. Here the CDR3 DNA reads TGTGCCACCTTCAACTCTAATGAAAAACTGTTTTTT.

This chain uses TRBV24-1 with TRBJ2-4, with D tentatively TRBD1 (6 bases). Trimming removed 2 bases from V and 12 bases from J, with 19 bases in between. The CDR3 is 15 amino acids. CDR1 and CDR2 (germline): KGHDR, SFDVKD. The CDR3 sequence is CATSDSRTASRDQYF. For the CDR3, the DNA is TGTGCCACCAGTGATTCCAGGACAGCCTCAAGGGATCAGTACTTC.

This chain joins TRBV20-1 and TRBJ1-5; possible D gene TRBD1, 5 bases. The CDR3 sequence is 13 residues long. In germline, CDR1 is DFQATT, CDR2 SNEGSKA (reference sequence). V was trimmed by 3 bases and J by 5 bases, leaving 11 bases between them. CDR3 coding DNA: TGCAGTGCTAGTTTATCGGGGGATCAGCCCCAGCATTTT. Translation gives CSASLSGDQPQHF.

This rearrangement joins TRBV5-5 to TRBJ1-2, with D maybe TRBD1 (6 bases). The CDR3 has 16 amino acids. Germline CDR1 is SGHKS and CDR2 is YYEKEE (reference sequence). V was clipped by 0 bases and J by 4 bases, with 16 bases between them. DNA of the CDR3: TGTGCCAGCAGCTTGGCCCCAGGACAGCACTTCTATGGCTACACCTTC. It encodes CASSLAPGQHFYGYTF.

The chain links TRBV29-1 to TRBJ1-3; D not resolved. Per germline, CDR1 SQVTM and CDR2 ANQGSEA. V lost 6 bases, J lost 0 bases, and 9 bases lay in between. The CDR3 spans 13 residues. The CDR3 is CSVTLNSGNTIYF. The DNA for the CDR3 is TGCAGCGTCACACTAAACTCTGGAAACACCATATATTTT.

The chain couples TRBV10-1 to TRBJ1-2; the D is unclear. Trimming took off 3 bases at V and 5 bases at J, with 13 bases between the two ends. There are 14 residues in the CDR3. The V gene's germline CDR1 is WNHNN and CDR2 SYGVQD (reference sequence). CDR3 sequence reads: CASSDSYREYGYTF. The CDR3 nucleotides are TGCGCCAGCAGTGACTCTTACCGAGAATATGGCTACACCTTC.

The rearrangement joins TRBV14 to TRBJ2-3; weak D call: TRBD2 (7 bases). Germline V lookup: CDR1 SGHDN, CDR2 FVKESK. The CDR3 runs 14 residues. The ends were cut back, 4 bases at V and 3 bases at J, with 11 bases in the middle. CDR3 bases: TGTGCCAGCAGCCCGGGGGGCCGGACAGATACGCAGTATTTT. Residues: CASSPGGRTDTQYF.

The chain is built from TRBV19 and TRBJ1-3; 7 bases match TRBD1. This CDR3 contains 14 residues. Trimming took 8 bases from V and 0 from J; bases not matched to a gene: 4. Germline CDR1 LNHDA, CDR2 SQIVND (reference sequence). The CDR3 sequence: CASGQGGSGNTIYF. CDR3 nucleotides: TGTGCCAGTGGCCAGGGGGGCTCTGGAAACACCATATATTTT.

The DNA for the CDR3 is TGTGCCAGCAAGCTAGCGGGGTACACCGGGGAGCTGTTTTTT. Translating it yields CASKLAGYTGELFF. The rearrangement links TRBV6-4 to TRBJ2-2; 9 nucleotides agree with TRBD2. The V and J ends lost 7 bases and 3 bases, in that order; junction bases with no gene match: 3. CDR3 length: 14 residues. Germline V gives CDR1 MRHNA, CDR2 SNTAGT.

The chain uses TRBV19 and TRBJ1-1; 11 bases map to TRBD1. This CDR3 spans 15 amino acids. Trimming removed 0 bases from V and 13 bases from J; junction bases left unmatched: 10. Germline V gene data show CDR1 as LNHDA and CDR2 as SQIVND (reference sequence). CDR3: CASSIDLVGTGGFFF. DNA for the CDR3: TGTGCCAGTAGTATAGATCTTGTTGGGACAGGGGGTTTTTTCTTT.

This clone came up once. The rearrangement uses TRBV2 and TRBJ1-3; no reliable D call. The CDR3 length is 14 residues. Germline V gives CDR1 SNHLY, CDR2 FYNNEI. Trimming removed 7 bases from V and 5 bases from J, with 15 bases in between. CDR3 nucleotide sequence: TGTGCCAGCATGGTGGGGATCGGGAGAAACACCATATATTTT. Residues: CASMVGIGRNTIYF.

The CDR3 bases are TGCGCCAGCAGTGAACGGGGGGCACCCCTCCACTTT. The encoded protein is CASSERGAPLHF. The chain couples TRBV10-2 to TRBJ1-6, with D perhaps matching TRBD1 (5 bases). Between the trimmed V and J ends, which lost 3 bases and 11 bases, there was a span of 8 bases. Per germline, CDR1 WSHSY and CDR2 SAAADI. This CDR3 is 12 amino acids long.

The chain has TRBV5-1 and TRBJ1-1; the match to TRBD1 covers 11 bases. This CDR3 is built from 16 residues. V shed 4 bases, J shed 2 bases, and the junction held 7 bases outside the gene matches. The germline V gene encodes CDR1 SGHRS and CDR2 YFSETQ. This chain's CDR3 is CASSVGQGAYNTEAFF. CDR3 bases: TGCGCCAGCAGCGTAGGACAGGGGGCTTATAACACTGAAGCTTTCTTT. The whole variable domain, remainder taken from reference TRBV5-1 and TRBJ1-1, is KAGVTQTPRYLIKTRGQQVTLSCSPISGHRSVSWYQQTPGQGLQFLFEYFSETQRNKGNFPGRFSGRQFSNSRSEMNVSTLELGDSALYLCASSVGQGAYNTEAFFGQGTRLTVV.

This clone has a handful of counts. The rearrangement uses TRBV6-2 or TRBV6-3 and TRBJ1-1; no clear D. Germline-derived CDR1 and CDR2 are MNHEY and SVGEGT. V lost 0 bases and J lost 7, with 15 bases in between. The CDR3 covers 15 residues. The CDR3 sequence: CASSYSTGGLSEAFF. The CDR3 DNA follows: TGTGCCAGCAGTTACTCGACGGGAGGTCTTAGTGAAGCTTTCTTT.

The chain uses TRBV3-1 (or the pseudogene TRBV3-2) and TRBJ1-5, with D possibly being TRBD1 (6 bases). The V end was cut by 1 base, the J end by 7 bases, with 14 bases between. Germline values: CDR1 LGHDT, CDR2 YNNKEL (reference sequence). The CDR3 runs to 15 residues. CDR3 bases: TGTGCCAGCAGCCAAGCGCGGGGGCCGAACCAGCCCCAGCATTTT. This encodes CASSQARGPNQPQHF.